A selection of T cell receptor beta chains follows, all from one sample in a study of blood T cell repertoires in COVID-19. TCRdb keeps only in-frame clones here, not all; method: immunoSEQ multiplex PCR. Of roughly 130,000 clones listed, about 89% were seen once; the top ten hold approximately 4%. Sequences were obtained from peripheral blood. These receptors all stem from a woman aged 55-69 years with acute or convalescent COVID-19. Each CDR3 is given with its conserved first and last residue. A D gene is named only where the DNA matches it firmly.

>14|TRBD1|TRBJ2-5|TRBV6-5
CASSRDRVQETQYF
TGTGCCAGCAGCCGGGACAGGGTCCAAGAGACCCAGTACTTC
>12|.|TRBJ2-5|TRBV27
CASSPPAGTQYF
TGTGCCAGCAGTCCCCCGGCAGGGACCCAGTACTTC
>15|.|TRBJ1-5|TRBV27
CASRAGAYSNQPQHF
TGTGCCAGCAGGGCAGGGGCTTATAGCAATCAGCCCCAGCATTTT
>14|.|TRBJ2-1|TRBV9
CASSTRGLYNEQFF
TGTGCCAGCAGCACCCGAGGACTATACAATGAGCAGTTCTTC
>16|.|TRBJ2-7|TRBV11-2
CASSLVSGRGSYEQYF
TGTGCCAGCAGCTTAGTATCCGGGAGAGGGTCCTACGAGCAGTACTTC
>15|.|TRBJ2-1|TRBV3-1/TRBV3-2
CASSQAPGSPNEQFF
TGTGCCAGCAGCCAAGCCCCGGGGAGCCCCAATGAGCAGTTCTTC
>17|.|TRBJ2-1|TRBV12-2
CASRLALSGRACNEQFF
TGTGCAAGTCGCTTAGCGCTTAGCGGGAGGGCCTGCAATGAGCAGTTCTTC
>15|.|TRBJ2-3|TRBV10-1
CASSQGPAYTDTQYF
TGCGCCAGCAGTCAGGGTCCGGCCTACACAGATACGCAGTATTTT
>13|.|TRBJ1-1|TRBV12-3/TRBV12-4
CASSPWGGTEAFF
TGTGCCAGCAGTCCTTGGGGGGGCACTGAAGCTTTCTTT
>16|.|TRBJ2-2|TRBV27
CASSLAAARYTGELFF
TGTGCCAGCAGTTTAGCGGCGGCCAGATACACCGGGGAGCTGTTTTTT
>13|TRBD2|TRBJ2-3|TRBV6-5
CVTARGRADTQYF
TGTGTCACAGCCCGGGGGAGGGCAGATACGCAGTATTTT
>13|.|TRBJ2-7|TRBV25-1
CASSRGATYEQYF
TGTGCCAGCAGTCGGGGGGCGACCTACGAGCAGTACTTC
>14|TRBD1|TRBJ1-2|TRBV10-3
CAISIGQDSYGYTF
TGTGCCATCAGCATAGGACAGGATTCCTATGGCTACACCTTC
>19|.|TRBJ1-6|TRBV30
CAWKFARQTSSAYNSPLHF
TGTGCCTGGAAATTCGCCCGACAGACCAGCTCCGCCTATAATTCACCCCTCCACTTT
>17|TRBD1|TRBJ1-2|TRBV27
CASSSLGDRGPIYGYTF
TGTGCCAGCAGTTCCCTCGGCGACAGGGGGCCGATCTATGGCTACACCTTC
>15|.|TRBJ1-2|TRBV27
CASSPTPGGNYGYTF
TGTGCCAGCAGTCCCACCCCCGGGGGTAACTATGGCTACACCTTC